This T cell receptor beta chain stems from a study of CD8 T cells in ankylosing spondylitis. Quantitative 5'-RACE with molecular barcodes produced the TCR beta libraries. From the 5' RACE reads, TCRdb called clonotypes with MiXCR, one entry per CDR3 protein. Here the sample spans roughly 450,000 distinct CDR3 sequences, roughly a quarter being singletons. The CDR3 loop spans 11 amino acids. The V gene lost 3 bases and the J gene lost 6 bases, with 8 bases spanning the gap. Germline CDR1 SQVTM, CDR2 ANQGSEA. Study findings and constraints: The clones that were linked to disease were reported to be significantly enriched in matched synovial fluid samples from ankylosing spondylitis patients. In ankylosing spondylitis blood, a motif of roughly 8 highly homologous TCR beta variants appeared characteristic. CD8+ by phenotype, disease-linked clones were relatively rare in peripheral blood.

This clonotype was found a few times. What it recognizes is unknown. The TCR was taken from a male donor with ankylosing spondylitis. The material sequenced was blood, either unsorted or a sorted T cell fraction (not recorded which). This chain joins TRBV29-1 and TRBJ1-2; no reliable D call. The CDR3, as DNA: TGCAGCGTTGAGAGTGATAATGGCTACACCTTC. It encodes CSVESDNGYTF.